These T cell receptor beta chains were read from a single sample in a study of radiation and T cells in renal cell carcinoma. Measured with immunoSEQ multiplex PCR; TCRdb has only the in-frame clones, and not every one. The sample yields 100,000 to 150,000 clones, around 81% seen once. Sequenced here: blood, sampled from a patient whose treatment included radiotherapy and nephrectomy. The receptors derive from a man aged 50 to 59 with renal cell carcinoma. CDR3s include the opening cysteine and the closing phenylalanine or tryptophan. A D gene is named only where the DNA matches it firmly. Clone size is not always given. Where it is, it says once, few, many or a class for expanded clones.

V,size,J,D,DNA,CDR3
TRBV7-6,-,TRBJ1-5,-,TGTGCCAGCAGCTTATTCAGGAGCAATCAGCCCCAGCATTTT,CASSLFRSNQPQHF
TRBV6-5,-,TRBJ2-2,TRBD2,TGTGCCAGCAGTTACTCGGGAGGGCACACCGGGGAGCTGTTTTTT,CASSYSGGHTGELFF
TRBV5-1,-,TRBJ2-2,-,TGCGCCAGCAGCGATTCGGGACACGCGAACACCGGGGAGCTGTTTTTT,CASSDSGHANTGELFF
TRBV19,few,TRBJ2-7,-,TGTGCCAGTAGTATTGGGGCAGGCCATACGGGCGAGCAGTACTTC,CASSIGAGHTGEQYF
TRBV15,-,TRBJ1-1,-,TGTGCCACCAGCAGAGAAAGGATGTCAGCTAAAGCTTTCTTT,CATSRERMSAKAFF
TRBV18,-,TRBJ2-5,TRBD2,TGTGCCAGCTCAGTCGCGGGAGTCGGGTTCGGAGAGACCCAGTACTTC,CASSVAGVGFGETQYF
TRBV4-1,-,TRBJ2-1,-,TGCGCCAGCAGCCAAAGGGAACAGGGAGGGAAGTTCTTC,CASSQREQGGKFF
TRBV18,-,TRBJ1-5,TRBD1,TGTGCCAGCTCATCGACAGGGGGCGCAGATCAGCCCCAGCATTTT,CASSSTGGADQPQHF
TRBV4-1,-,TRBJ2-7,TRBD1,TGCGCCAGCAGCCAAGTCCCGGACAGGGAATCCTACGAGCAGTACTTC,CASSQVPDRESYEQYF
TRBV13,-,TRBJ2-6,TRBD1,TGTGCCAGCAGCCTTCGGGACAGGGGAAGCTCTGGGGCCAACGTCCTGACTTTC,CASSLRDRGSSGANVLTF
TRBV6-5,-,TRBJ1-2,TRBD1,TGTGCCAGCAGACCAGGGGGCGGGTATGGCTACACCTTC,CASRPGGGYGYTF